These T cell receptor beta chains were read from a single sample in a study of T cells in Graves' hyperthyroidism and ophthalmopathy. TCRdb fed the multiplex PCR reads into MiXCR, producing one record per CDR3 protein. This sample has a few hundred thousand distinct CDR3 sequences; roughly 16% occur once, and the top ten carry about 31%. The sequencing sample was made of blood. These receptors were taken from a woman between 25 and 40 years old with Graves' ophthalmopathy. Each CDR3 is given with its conserved first and last residue. Fields, in order: clone size, J gene, D gene, V gene, CDR3 protein, CDR3 DNA. The D gene is left open where the match is weak. Size tells how often a clone was seen (once, few, many) or the class of an expanded clone, and some rows leave it out.

size: many; J: TRBJ1-6; D: .; V: TRBV7-2; CDR3: CASSLEQGLNSPLHF; DNA: TGTGCCAGCAGCTTAGAGCAGGGTCTTAATTCACCCCTCCACTTT
size: many; J: TRBJ2-1; D: TRBD2; V: TRBV28; CDR3: CASSLSSGRAMGLLNEQFF; DNA: TGTGCCAGCAGTCTCTCTAGCGGGAGGGCCATGGGTCTGCTTAATGAGCAGTTCTTC
size: few; J: TRBJ2-7; D: .; V: TRBV20-1; CDR3: CGVGRGGDNEQYF; DNA: TGCGGAGTAGGTCGGGGAGGGGACAATGAGCAGTACTTC
size: many; J: TRBJ2-7; D: .; V: TRBV3-1; CDR3: CASSRQAYYEQYF; DNA: TGTGCCAGCAGCCGGCAGGCCTACTACGAGCAGTACTTC
size: .; J: TRBJ2-2; D: .; V: TRBV20-1; CDR3: CSASEQNTGELFF; DNA: TGCAGTGCTAGCGAACAGAACACCGGGGAGCTGTTTTTT
size: few; J: TRBJ2-1; D: .; V: TRBV24-1; CDR3: CATSESPGQLVESSYNEQFF; DNA: TGTGCCACCAGTGAGTCGCCGGGACAATTGGTCGAGAGCTCCTACAATGAGCAGTTCTTC
size: many; J: TRBJ2-7; D: TRBD2; V: TRBV20-1; CDR3: CSASGGGRDEQYF; DNA: TGCAGTGCTTCAGGCGGGGGTAGGGACGAGCAGTACTTC
size: many; J: TRBJ2-7; D: .; V: TRBV3-1; CDR3: CASSQDHEQYF; DNA: TGTGCCAGCAGCCAAGATCACGAGCAGTACTTC
size: many; J: TRBJ2-3; D: .; V: TRBV20-1; CDR3: CSSTIRVTDTQYF; DNA: TGCAGTTCTACGATCAGGGTGACAGATACGCAGTATTTT
size: .; J: TRBJ2-7; D: TRBD1; V: TRBV5-5; CDR3: CASSPGDREAHEQYF; DNA: TGTGCCAGCAGCCCCGGGGACAGGGAAGCTCACGAGCAGTACTTC
size: .; J: TRBJ2-2; D: .; V: TRBV30; CDR3: CAWSVLAHTGELFF; DNA: TGTGCCTGGAGTGTGTTGGCTCACACCGGGGAGCTGTTTTTT
size: .; J: TRBJ2-5; D: TRBD2; V: TRBV12-3/TRBV12-4; CDR3: CASSYPRSGSWETQYF; DNA: TGTGCCAGCAGTTACCCACGCAGCGGGAGTTGGGAGACCCAGTACTTC
size: many; J: TRBJ1-1; D: TRBD1; V: TRBV20-1; CDR3: CSAREPKGGQEAFF; DNA: TGCAGTGCTAGAGAACCCAAAGGGGGACAGGAAGCTTTCTTT
size: many; J: TRBJ2-5; D: .; V: TRBV20-1; CDR3: CSARDTRQGSLAGQETQYF; DNA: TGCAGTGCTAGAGATACACGACAGGGGTCTCTAGCGGGGCAAGAGACCCAGTACTTC
size: many; J: TRBJ2-7; D: .; V: TRBV3-2; CDR3: CASSLRTSRLPKGEQYF; DNA: TGTGCCAGCAGCCTAAGGACTTCACGCCTACCAAAGGGCGAGCAGTACTTC
size: .; J: TRBJ2-7; D: .; V: TRBV14; CDR3: CASSHTLRGAGNEQYF; DNA: TGTGCCAGCAGCCACACACTTAGGGGGGCCGGGAACGAGCAGTACTTC
size: many; J: TRBJ2-4; D: .; V: TRBV30; CDR3: CAWSGAKNIQYF; DNA: TGTGCCTGGTCGGGGGCCAAAAACATTCAGTACTTC
size: few; J: TRBJ2-1; D: .; V: TRBV9; CDR3: CASSVEGTSNNEQFF; DNA: TGTGCCAGCAGCGTAGAAGGGACCTCGAACAATGAGCAGTTCTTC
size: few; J: TRBJ2-1; D: TRBD2; V: TRBV27; CDR3: CASSNPIGLAGGNEQFF; DNA: TGTGCCAGCAGCAACCCAATCGGACTAGCGGGAGGGAATGAGCAGTTCTTC
size: .; J: TRBJ2-7; D: TRBD2; V: TRBV6-6; CDR3: CASSYSRERSTWEQYF; DNA: TGTGCCAGCAGTTACTCGCGGGAGCGCTCCACTTGGGAGCAGTACTTC
size: many; J: TRBJ1-5; D: .; V: TRBV12-3/TRBV12-4; CDR3: CASSLALQQPQHF; DNA: TGTGCCAGCAGTTTAGCGCTACAACAGCCCCAGCATTTT
size: .; J: TRBJ2-1; D: TRBD2; V: TRBV29-1; CDR3: CSVEGLAGLSYNEQFF; DNA: TGCAGCGTTGAAGGGCTAGCGGGGTTGTCCTACAATGAGCAGTTCTTC
size: many; J: TRBJ1-1; D: .; V: TRBV3-1; CDR3: CASAEDTEAFF; DNA: TGTGCCAGCGCGGAGGACACTGAAGCTTTCTTT
size: .; J: TRBJ2-7; D: .; V: TRBV14; CDR3: CASSQDWGSLGEQYF; DNA: TGTGCCAGCAGCCAAGATTGGGGTTCCCTGGGGGAGCAGTACTTC
size: few; J: TRBJ1-3; D: TRBD1; V: TRBV18; CDR3: CASSPGQGRAGNTIYF; DNA: TGTGCCAGCTCACCGGGACAGGGAAGAGCTGGAAACACCATATATTTT
size: many; J: TRBJ2-3; D: .; V: TRBV7-2; CDR3: CASSSLTGGLGTDTQYF; DNA: TGTGCCAGCAGCTCGCTTACTGGGGGACTGGGCACAGATACGCAGTATTTT
size: few; J: TRBJ1-2; D: .; V: TRBV4-1; CDR3: CASSQDLREGYTF; DNA: TGCGCCAGCAGCCAAGATCTGAGGGAAGGCTACACCTTC
size: .; J: TRBJ2-7; D: TRBD1; V: TRBV12-3/TRBV12-4; CDR3: CASSGDRSFSYEQYF; DNA: TGTGCCAGCAGTGGGGACAGGAGTTTCTCCTACGAGCAGTACTTC
size: few; J: TRBJ2-1; D: TRBD1; V: TRBV29-1; CDR3: CSVPRTGEFIDEQFF; DNA: TGCAGCGTCCCTAGGACAGGGGAATTTATCGATGAGCAGTTCTTC
size: .; J: TRBJ2-1; D: TRBD2; V: TRBV14; CDR3: CASSQRVLAVSYNEQFF; DNA: TGTGCCAGCAGCCAAAGGGTCCTAGCGGTCTCCTACAATGAGCAGTTCTTC
size: many; J: TRBJ1-4; D: .; V: TRBV4-3; CDR3: CASSPTLGRGTNEKLFF; DNA: TGCGCCAGCAGCCCTACCTTGGGGAGGGGAACTAATGAAAAACTGTTTTTT
size: many; J: TRBJ2-7; D: .; V: TRBV20-1; CDR3: CSASGASHEQYF; DNA: TGCAGTGCTAGCGGGGCAAGCCACGAGCAGTACTTC
size: .; J: TRBJ2-3; D: TRBD1; V: TRBV6-1; CDR3: CASSEVATGTGEADTQYF; DNA: TGTGCCAGCAGTGAAGTAGCCACCGGGACAGGGGAGGCAGATACGCAGTATTTT
size: many; J: TRBJ1-2; D: .; V: TRBV2; CDR3: CASKRAGGNYGYTF; DNA: TGTGCCAGCAAAAGGGCGGGAGGTAACTATGGCTACACCTTC
size: few; J: TRBJ1-2; D: TRBD1; V: TRBV9; CDR3: CASSATGTGVSYGYTF; DNA: TGTGCCAGCAGCGCTACCGGGACAGGGGTCTCCTATGGCTACACCTTC
size: .; J: TRBJ2-1; D: .; V: TRBV7-2; CDR3: CASSLGAPNEQFF; DNA: TGTGCCAGCAGCTTAGGAGCGCCTAATGAGCAGTTCTTC
size: many; J: TRBJ2-3; D: .; V: TRBV18; CDR3: CASSPPNTDTQYF; DNA: TGTGCCAGCTCACCTCCAAACACAGATACGCAGTATTTT
size: .; J: TRBJ1-2; D: TRBD1; V: TRBV5-1; CDR3: CASSPGGGQGRRGYGYTF; DNA: TGCGCCAGCAGCCCGGGAGGGGGACAGGGGCGCCGAGGATATGGCTACACCTTC
size: .; J: TRBJ2-2; D: .; V: TRBV7-9; CDR3: CASSLELEYTGELFF; DNA: TGTGCCAGCAGCTTAGAGCTTGAGTACACCGGGGAGCTGTTTTTT
size: many; J: TRBJ2-3; D: .; V: TRBV20-1; CDR3: CSASVELTDTQYF; DNA: TGCAGCGCCTCGGTAGAACTCACAGATACGCAGTATTTT
size: few; J: TRBJ2-1; D: TRBD1; V: TRBV6-1; CDR3: CASTKGALEFSFF; DNA: TGTGCCAGCACAAAGGGGGCTCTAGAGTTTTCGTTCTTC
size: many; J: TRBJ2-1; D: TRBD2; V: TRBV4-3; CDR3: CASSQVALGLAGGNEQFF; DNA: TGCGCCAGCAGCCAAGTCGCTTTGGGACTAGCGGGAGGCAATGAGCAGTTCTTC
size: few; J: TRBJ2-5; D: TRBD2; V: TRBV7-9; CDR3: CASSFGTSGVQETQYF; DNA: TGTGCCAGCAGCTTTGGGACTAGCGGAGTCCAAGAGACCCAGTACTTC
size: few; J: TRBJ2-5; D: .; V: TRBV5-1; CDR3: CASSLGFGGRQETQYF; DNA: TGCGCCAGCAGCTTGGGTTTCGGGGGGCGCCAAGAGACCCAGTACTTC
size: many; J: TRBJ2-5; D: .; V: TRBV5-1; CDR3: CASSLGRLEETQYF; DNA: TGCGCCAGCAGCTTGGGGCGTCTCGAAGAGACCCAGTACTTC
size: many; J: TRBJ1-5; D: .; V: TRBV30; CDR3: CAWSVGMLSNQPQHF; DNA: TGTGCCTGGAGTGTTGGCATGTTGAGCAATCAGCCCCAGCATTTT
size: many; J: TRBJ2-1; D: TRBD2; V: TRBV4-3; CDR3: CASSQDRLAGGNEQFF; DNA: TGCGCCAGCAGCCAAGATAGGCTCGCGGGGGGCAATGAGCAGTTCTTC
size: many; J: TRBJ2-2; D: TRBD2; V: TRBV20-1; CDR3: CSAPAGGRPTNTGELFF; DNA: TGCAGTGCACCTGCGGGAGGGCGGCCAACGAACACCGGGGAGCTGTTTTTT
size: few; J: TRBJ2-5; D: .; V: TRBV5-1; CDR3: CASRGGNQETQYF; DNA: TGCGCCAGCAGAGGGGGGAACCAAGAGACCCAGTACTTC
size: few; J: TRBJ2-2; D: .; V: TRBV11-3; CDR3: CASSLSRQLGTGELFF; DNA: TGTGCCAGCAGCTTGTCTCGGCAGTTGGGGACCGGGGAGCTGTTTTTT
size: many; J: TRBJ2-1; D: .; V: TRBV20-1; CDR3: CSLPSSYNEQFF; DNA: TGCAGTCTCCCTAGCTCCTACAATGAGCAGTTCTTC
size: few; J: TRBJ1-3; D: .; V: TRBV4-3; CDR3: CASSQVGGNVGNTIYF; DNA: TGCGCCAGCAGCCAAGTTGGGGGTAACGTCGGAAACACCATATATTTT
size: many; J: TRBJ2-3; D: TRBD1; V: TRBV29-1; CDR3: CSVQQGASTDTQYF; DNA: TGCAGCGTTCAACAGGGGGCAAGCACAGATACGCAGTATTTT
size: few; J: TRBJ2-4; D: TRBD1; V: TRBV20-1; CDR3: CSARDRGNIQYF; DNA: TGCAGTGCTAGGGACAGGGGAAACATTCAGTACTTC